The sequence of this T cell receptor (beta chain) was determined in a study of memory CD4+ T cells and cytomegalovirus serostatus (dated 2019 in TCRdb). The study in broad terms: The roughly 35 healthy Belgian adults in the cohort included 9 who were CMV seropositive and approximately 24 who were CMV seronegative. The study sequenced CD4+ memory TCRbeta repertoires of a Belgian cohort with known cytomegalovirus serostatus to replicate a published TCR-based CMV serostatus classifier. General study outcomes and caveats: Only CD4+CD45RO+ memory cells were sequenced, unlike the original study, which covered naive and memory CD4+ and CD8+ populations. The results were read as suggesting that the CMV-associated TCR signature is, for the most part, present in the CD4+ memory repertoire. For predicting CMV serostatus, the median bootstrapped AUC was 0.95 using the original framework and over 0.9 using a US-trained random forest. Among the 150 to 200 previously reported CMV-associated TCRbeta sequences, 67 showed up in the CD4+ memory repertoires, with each one found in between one and five individuals. On the Belgian cohort, the classifier built on the original framework reached a median bootstrapped AUC of about 0.95, with a 95% CI of 0.76-1.00.

A FACSAria II was used to sort memory CD4+ T cells, defined as single viable CD3+CD4+CD8-CD45RO+ cells. CMV serostatus was assessed using a Roche Elecsys assay, by which serum IgG against CMV pp150, pp28, p38 and p52 was detected. After thawing, total CD4+ T cells were enriched by positive selection with CD4 magnetic microbeads. The samples came from a different study that was designed specifically to examine the CD4+ T cell memory repertoire. Peripheral blood mononuclear cells were isolated and cryopreserved according to standard operating procedures, and serum was kept at -80 degrees C. CD3-PerCP (BW264/56), CD4-APC (RPA-T4), CD45RO-PE (UCHT1) and CD8-Pacific Orange (3B5) antibodies were used for staining, and non-viable cells were excluded with Sytox blue. The germline V gene gives CDR1 as KGHSH and CDR2 as LQKENI. V has 5 bases trimmed and J has 1 base trimmed; junction bases matching no gene number 4. The CDR3 spans 14 residues, from the cysteine through the phenylalanine. The entry retains the CDR3 DNA only, 42 bases that are in frame from base 1.

About this clone itself: The antigen it recognizes is unknown. No clone much larger than this one lies a single base away; base qualities are absent.

The Quick-DNA Microprep Kit was used to extract genomic DNA from the sorted cells. Amplification of TCRbeta DNA was done with the immunoSEQ hsTCRbeta kit, following the protocol from the manufacturer. TCRbeta libraries were sequenced on an Illumina MiSeq instrument. Concerning the study's data processing: Removing out-of-frame sequences left 2,204,828 distinct TCRbeta sequences, an average of about 70,000 per individual. Each individual was scored by the count of 150 or so previously reported CMV-associated TCRbeta sequences and the total productive distinct TCRbeta count. A beta-binomial model was reimplemented in Python, and scikit-learn random forests with default parameters were trained on US cohort data. Classifier performance on the Belgian cohort was summarized as median AUC with percentile confidence intervals calculated over 10,000 bootstrap iterations. TCRdb stores this immuneACCESS table with in-frame sequences only. Part of the clones is absent; in the studies checked, under half of the shortfall reflects unresolved V genes, and no reason is known for the rest. Clonal size and the V and J genes are those of that table, whereas D and trimming came from the DNA. The sample table holds approximately 40,000 clones, of which 65% to 85% were seen once. The top ten clonotypes cover over 0.45% of the sample.

The chain employs TRBV18 and TRBJ1-1; the junction holds 7 bases that match TRBD1. Sequencing was carried out using memory CD4+ T cells from blood. The TCR originated in an adult in good health and CMV-seronegative. The nucleotides are TGTGCCAGCTCATCACAGGGGCCGAACACTGAAGCTTTCTTT. Protein translation: CASSSQGPNTEAFF.